This TCR beta chain comes out of a study of blood T cell repertoires in COVID-19 (dated by TCRdb to 2018 to 2021). Background for the entire study: Samples from collaborators originated in the United States, Italy and Spain and spanned both the acute and convalescent phases of COVID-19. Where HLA class I and class II types were available, the types were taken from metadata supplied by the sample provider, not from assay-based typing. A freely available public database, intended as a resource for researchers studying the immune response to SARS-CoV-2, is where the repertoires were released. The dataset comprised deeply sampled blood TCRbeta repertoires from subjects exposed to, actively infected with, or recovered from COVID-19. The samples were drawn from the first 160 participants of the ongoing ImmuneRACE study and from under 1,500 subjects provided by 6 global collaborators. The prospective study material was composed of cDNA or gDNA derived from T cells, B-cell-depleted T cells, or PBMCs. A de-identified subject ID, COVID-19 status, age in years and sex were almost always included in the sample metadata.

This clone was detected only once. Its antigen is currently not known. No much larger clone exists at a distance of one base, and base qualities are not known. The immunoSEQ Assay, a bias-controlled multiplex PCR, was used to amplify TCRbeta CDR3 regions from genomic DNA. The original pipeline was this. The number of nucleated cells in each sample was estimated by amplification of reference gene primers within the assay. To quantify the absolute abundance of each unique TCRbeta CDR3 rearrangement, sequence reads were collapsed and filtered. Productive Simpson clonality was computed per sample as the square root of Simpson's diversity index over productive rearrangements. In its TCRdb copy, this immuneACCESS table keeps in-frame sequences only and misses some clones. Where compared with another copy, unresolved V genes explain less than half of these, and the others have no known cause. The V and J calls and clone size come from that table; D and trimming were worked out from the DNA. Across this sample there are about 300,000 clones, with around 86% seen only once. Of the sample, around 2.4% is held by the ten largest clones.

Overall study results and their limits: The quantity of clinical and demographic metadata differed by source and by participant and was supplied without curation.

In the prospective study, participants were about 18 to 95 years old, resided in 25 or so geographic areas of the United States, and were enrolled through a virtual design. In the prospective study, cohorts were assigned on the basis of participant-reported clinical history obtained from a screening survey and a study questionnaire. Recovered participants in ImmuneRACE Cohort 3 were defined as having two consecutive negative NP/OP PCR tests, clearance from a healthcare professional, or resolution of symptoms. In the prospective study, mobile phlebotomists collected whole blood, serum and a nasopharyngeal or oropharyngeal swab from each participant. Over an approximately two-month period, participants in the prospective study had the option of providing additional blood draws and questionnaires. Prospective study blood samples were shipped either frozen or at room temperature before DNA extraction.

V loses 4 bases of germline sequence and J loses 4 bases, and the interval between the two ends is 16 bases. Taken from cysteine to phenylalanine, the CDR3 has 14 residues. The read is trimmed to its CDR3 DNA, 42 bases read in frame from base 1. As encoded in the germline V gene, CDR1 is SQVTM while CDR2 is ANQGSEA. Source material: PBMCs or T cells enriched from blood (not recorded which). The source is a woman aged 18-29 years who had recovered from COVID-19. The sequence is built from TRBV29-1 and TRBJ1-2; no D segment can be confidently identified. For the CDR3, the sequence is CSVVGPNLSYGYTF. In nucleotide form, the sequence is TGCAGCGTTGTGGGCCCGAACCTCTCCTATGGCTACACCTTC.